The source of this T cell receptor beta chain is a study of Ad26.COV2.S vaccination and SARS-CoV-2 variants. Some clones are missing from TCRdb's copy, which holds only in-frame ones; the method was immunoSEQ multiplex PCR. The sample lists about 350,000 clones, around 89% occurring once. Described treatment: some 20 received Ad26.COV2.S at low or high dose, single or two shots; five or six received placebo; per-sample allocation not given. Following the first vaccine or placebo injection, samples were taken on day 63. The sequencing used peripheral blood, collected in a trial of Ad26.COV2.S vaccine versus placebo. The clonotype was recovered from a person between 18 and 65 years old who received the Ad26.COV2.S COVID-19 vaccine or a placebo.

The CDR3 DNA reads as TGTGCCAGCAGCCAAGGCACCCGACCGAACACTGAAGCTTTCTTT. It yields the protein CASSQGTRPNTEAFF. This chain connects TRBV3-1 (or the pseudogene TRBV3-2) to TRBJ1-1; D not certain. Deletions cut 1 base from V and 1 base from J, with 10 bases between. The germline V gene has CDR1 LGHDT and CDR2 YNNKEL (reference sequence). This CDR3 is built from 15 residues.